The rows below give T cell receptor beta chains drawn from one sample of a study of cytomegalovirus exposure and HLA in healthy donors. TCRdb's table, derived via immunoSEQ multiplex PCR, lists solely in-frame clones and lacks some. The data hold roughly 120,000 clones, with 76% observed a single time. Sequenced input: PBMCs. These TCRs come from a young man in good health and CMV-seropositive. The CDR3 runs from the conserved cysteine through the conserved F or W. Each record gives: CDR3 protein, CDR3 DNA, D gene, clone size, J gene, V gene. D genes are given only for firm matches. Clone size is shown for a subset of rows, as once, few, many or a class of expanded clone.

CDR3aa: CASSRNSGGASYEQYF
CDR3nt: TGTGCCAGCAGCCGCAATAGCGGGGGGGCCTCCTACGAGCAGTACTTC
d_gene: TRBD2
abundance: few
j_gene: TRBJ2-7
v_gene: TRBV7-2

CDR3aa: CASSVVNPQAGGIRTDTQYF
CDR3nt: TGTGCCAGCAGCGTAGTCAATCCCCAAGCGGGGGGGATCCGTACAGATACGCAGTATTTT
d_gene: TRBD2
abundance: NA
j_gene: TRBJ2-3
v_gene: TRBV9

CDR3aa: CASRPTGRGNQPQHF
CDR3nt: TGTGCCAGCAGGCCCACAGGGCGCGGCAATCAGCCCCAGCATTTT
d_gene: NA
abundance: NA
j_gene: TRBJ1-5
v_gene: TRBV28

CDR3aa: CASSAGPYEQYF
CDR3nt: TGTGCCAGCAGCGCCGGTCCCTACGAGCAGTACTTC
d_gene: NA
abundance: once
j_gene: TRBJ2-7
v_gene: TRBV6-6

CDR3aa: CASSTETGLSYEQYF
CDR3nt: TGTGCCAGCAGCACAGAGACGGGACTCTCCTACGAGCAGTACTTC
d_gene: NA
abundance: NA
j_gene: TRBJ2-7
v_gene: TRBV11-2

CDR3aa: CASSHRDRGYSGANVLTF
CDR3nt: TGTGCCAGCAGCCACCGGGACAGGGGATACTCTGGGGCCAACGTCCTGACTTTC
d_gene: TRBD1
abundance: NA
j_gene: TRBJ2-6
v_gene: TRBV11-2

CDR3aa: CASSHPGGSDNSPLHF
CDR3nt: TGTGCCAGCAGCCACCCCGGGGGTTCCGATAATTCACCCCTCCACTTT
d_gene: NA
abundance: NA
j_gene: TRBJ1-6
v_gene: TRBV9

CDR3aa: CASREGARSYTF
CDR3nt: TGTGCCAGCAGGGAGGGGGCGCGGAGCTACACCTTC
d_gene: TRBD1
abundance: NA
j_gene: TRBJ1-2
v_gene: TRBV28

CDR3aa: CSIRDNYEQYF
CDR3nt: TGCAGCATCCGGGACAACTACGAGCAGTACTTC
d_gene: NA
abundance: NA
j_gene: TRBJ2-7
v_gene: TRBV29-1

CDR3aa: CASRLAGGRETYNEQFF
CDR3nt: TGTGCCAGCAGGCTAGCGGGGGGGCGGGAGACCTACAATGAGCAGTTCTTC
d_gene: TRBD2
abundance: NA
j_gene: TRBJ2-1
v_gene: TRBV7-2

CDR3aa: CASSLSIPGQGAKDEQFF
CDR3nt: TGTGCCAGCAGTTTATCGATCCCGGGACAGGGGGCGAAGGATGAGCAGTTCTTC
d_gene: TRBD1
abundance: few
j_gene: TRBJ2-1
v_gene: TRBV27

CDR3aa: CASSYSTGDREQYF
CDR3nt: TGTGCCAGCAGTTACTCGACGGGGGACCGCGAGCAGTACTTC
d_gene: NA
abundance: NA
j_gene: TRBJ2-7
v_gene: TRBV6-5

CDR3aa: CASSFSGTGEETQYF
CDR3nt: TGTGCCAGCAGCTTTTCCGGGACAGGGGAAGAGACCCAGTACTTC
d_gene: TRBD1
abundance: once
j_gene: TRBJ2-5
v_gene: TRBV5-4

CDR3aa: CASSLGPLRQETQYF
CDR3nt: TGTGCCAGCAGCTTAGGCCCACTTCGGCAAGAGACCCAGTACTTC
d_gene: NA
abundance: NA
j_gene: TRBJ2-5
v_gene: TRBV7-2

CDR3aa: CASSLAMGAGYGYTF
CDR3nt: TGTGCCAGCAGCTTAGCTATGGGGGCTGGTTATGGCTACACCTTC
d_gene: NA
abundance: NA
j_gene: TRBJ1-2
v_gene: TRBV7-2

CDR3aa: CAWGLAVYEQYF
CDR3nt: TGTGCCTGGGGACTAGCGGTATACGAGCAGTACTTC
d_gene: TRBD2
abundance: NA
j_gene: TRBJ2-7
v_gene: TRBV30